This TCR beta chain originates from a study of CD8 T cells in ankylosing spondylitis. Findings of the study overall: The study looked at matched synovial fluid samples from ankylosing spondylitis patients. Disease-linked clones were reported to be significantly enriched there.

TCRdb passed the 5' RACE reads through MiXCR, listing each CDR3 protein once. In the table there are about 360,000 distinct CDR3 sequences, more than 20% of which are singletons. With respect to this clonotype: Its specificity is not known.

The V and J ends lost 3 bases and 5 bases respectively, with 11 bases between them. The V gene's germline CDR1 is KGHSH and CDR2 LQKENI. The CDR3 covers 14 residues. The source of this sequence is a male donor with ankylosing spondylitis or in good health (not recorded which). The chain is built from TRBV18 and TRBJ2-1; D gene ambiguous. The specimen was blood, either unsorted or a sorted T cell fraction (not recorded which). The CDR3 sequence: CASSPMDGNNEQFF. DNA of the CDR3: TGTGCCAGCTCACCGATGGACGGAAACAATGAGCAGTTCTTC.